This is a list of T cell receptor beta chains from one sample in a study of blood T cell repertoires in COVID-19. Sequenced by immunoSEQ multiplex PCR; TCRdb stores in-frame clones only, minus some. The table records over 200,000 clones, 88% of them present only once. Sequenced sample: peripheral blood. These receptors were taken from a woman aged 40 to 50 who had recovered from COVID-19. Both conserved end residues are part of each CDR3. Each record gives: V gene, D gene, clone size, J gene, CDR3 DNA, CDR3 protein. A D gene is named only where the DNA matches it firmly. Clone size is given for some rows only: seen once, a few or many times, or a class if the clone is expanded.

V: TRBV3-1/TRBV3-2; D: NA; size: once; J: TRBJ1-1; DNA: TGTGCCAGCAGCCTAAAGGGGGGGGGTGGCACTGAAGCTTTCTTT; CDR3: CASSLKGGGGTEAFF
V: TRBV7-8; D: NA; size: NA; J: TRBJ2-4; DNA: TGTGCCAGCAGCCCCAGAGGGCGGGGTACCTTAGCCAAAAACATTCAGTACTTC; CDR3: CASSPRGRGTLAKNIQYF
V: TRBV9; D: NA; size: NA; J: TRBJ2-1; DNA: TGTGCCAGCAGCGTAGGGGGCCACAATGAGCAGTTCTTC; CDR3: CASSVGGHNEQFF
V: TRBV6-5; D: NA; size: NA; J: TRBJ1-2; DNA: TGTGCCAGCAGGGGACTCTCGGGATATGGCTACACCTTC; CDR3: CASRGLSGYGYTF
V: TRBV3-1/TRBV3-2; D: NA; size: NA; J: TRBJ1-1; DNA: TGTGCCAGCAGCCCTCGGGACACAACGAACACTGAAGCTTTCTTT; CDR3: CASSPRDTTNTEAFF
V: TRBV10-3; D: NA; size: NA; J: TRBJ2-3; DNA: TGTGCCATCAGCGCGACCAGCGTGGGAGATACGCAGTATTTT; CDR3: CAISATSVGDTQYF
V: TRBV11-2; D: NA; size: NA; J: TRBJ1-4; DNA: TGTGCCAGCAGGCGGGGGGCAACTAATGAAAAACTGTTTTTT; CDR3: CASRRGATNEKLFF
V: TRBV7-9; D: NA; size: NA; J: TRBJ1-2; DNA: TGTGCCAGCAGCTTTCGGCGGGGGGGCGAGCGGTATGGCTACACCTTC; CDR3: CASSFRRGGERYGYTF
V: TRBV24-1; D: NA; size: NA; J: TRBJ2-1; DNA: TGTGCCACCAGTGATCCAGGGAGGGGGAACAATGAGCAGTTCTTC; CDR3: CATSDPGRGNNEQFF
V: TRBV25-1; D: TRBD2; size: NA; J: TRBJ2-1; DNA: TGTGCCAGCAGTGAATTAGGGACGGATAGCGGGAGATACAATGAGCAGTTCTTC; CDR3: CASSELGTDSGRYNEQFF
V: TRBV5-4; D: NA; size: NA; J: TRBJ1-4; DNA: TGTGCCAGCAGCCCCACAGGGAATAATGAAAAACTGTTTTTT; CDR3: CASSPTGNNEKLFF
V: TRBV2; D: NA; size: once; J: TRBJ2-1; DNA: TGTGCCAGCAGCCCCCCCGATCCGAGCTCCTACAATGAGCAGTTCTTC; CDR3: CASSPPDPSSYNEQFF
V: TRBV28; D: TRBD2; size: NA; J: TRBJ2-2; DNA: TGTGCCAGCAGTTTATTGGGGGGGGCCGGGGAGCTGTTTTTT; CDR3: CASSLLGGAGELFF
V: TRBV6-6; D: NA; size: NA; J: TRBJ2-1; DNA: TGTGCCAGCAGTTACGGCCACCAAAATGGCAATGAGCAGTTCTTC; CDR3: CASSYGHQNGNEQFF
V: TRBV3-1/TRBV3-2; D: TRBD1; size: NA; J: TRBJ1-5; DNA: TGTGCCAGCAGCCCGAGGACAGGGAGGAATCAGCCCCAGCATTTT; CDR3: CASSPRTGRNQPQHF
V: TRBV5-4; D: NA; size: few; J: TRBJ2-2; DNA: TGTGCCAGCAGCACCCGGTCCGGCGGGGAGCTGTTTTTT; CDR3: CASSTRSGGELFF
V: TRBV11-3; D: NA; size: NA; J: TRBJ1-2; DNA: TGTGCCAGCAGCTCTTCCCCGTATGGCTACACCTTC; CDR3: CASSSSPYGYTF
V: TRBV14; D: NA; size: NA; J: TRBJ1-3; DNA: TGTGCCAGCAGCCCCAGGGTAAATGCTGGAAACACCATATATTTT; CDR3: CASSPRVNAGNTIYF
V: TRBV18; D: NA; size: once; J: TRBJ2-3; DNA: TGTGCCAGCTCACCGGGGGGACCCACAGATACGCAGTATTTT; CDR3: CASSPGGPTDTQYF
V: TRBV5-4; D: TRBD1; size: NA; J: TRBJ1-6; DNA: TGTGCCAGCAGCGTACCGGGACAGCATAATTCACCCCTCCACTTT; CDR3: CASSVPGQHNSPLHF
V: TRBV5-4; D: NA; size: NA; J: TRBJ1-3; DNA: TGTGCCAGCAACCTACAGGGAATTGGAAACACCATATATTTT; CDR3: CASNLQGIGNTIYF
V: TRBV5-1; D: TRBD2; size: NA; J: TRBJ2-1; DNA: TGCGCCAGCAGCTTGCGGCAGCCAGGCGGGGGGGATGAGCAGTTCTTC; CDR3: CASSLRQPGGGDEQFF
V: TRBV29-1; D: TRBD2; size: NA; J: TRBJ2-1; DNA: TGCAGCGTTCGACCCCGGCTAGCGGCCAATGAGCAGTTCTTC; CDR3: CSVRPRLAANEQFF
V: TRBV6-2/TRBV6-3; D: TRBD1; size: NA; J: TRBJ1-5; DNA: TGTGCCAGCAGCCGCGGGACAGGCAGACAGCCCCAGCATTTT; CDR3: CASSRGTGRQPQHF
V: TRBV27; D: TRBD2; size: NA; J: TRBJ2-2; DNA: TGTGCCAGCCGGCGGGGGGCCAGGAACACCGGGGAGCTGTTTTTT; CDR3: CASRRGARNTGELFF
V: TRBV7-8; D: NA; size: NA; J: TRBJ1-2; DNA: TGTGCCAGCAGCCGTGAAGATAGTTTGGGCTACACCTTC; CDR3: CASSREDSLGYTF
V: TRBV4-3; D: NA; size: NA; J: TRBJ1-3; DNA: TGCGCCAGCAGCCAAGGGGCAGGTTTACCCTCTGGAAACACCATATATTTT; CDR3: CASSQGAGLPSGNTIYF
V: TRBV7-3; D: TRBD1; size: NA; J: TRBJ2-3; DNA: TGTGCCAGCAGCCCCTGGCCTGACAGGGGGCGAGATACGCAGTATTTT; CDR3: CASSPWPDRGRDTQYF
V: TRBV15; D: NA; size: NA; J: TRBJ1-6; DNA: TGTGCCACTGCAGGGGTCCGAGGTGCTAATTCACCCCTCCACTTT; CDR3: CATAGVRGANSPLHF
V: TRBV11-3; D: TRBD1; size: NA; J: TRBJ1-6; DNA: TGTGCCAGCAGCTTGGCAGGGGGGTATAATTCACCCCTCCACTTT; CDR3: CASSLAGGYNSPLHF
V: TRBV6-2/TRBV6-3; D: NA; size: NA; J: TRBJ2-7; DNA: TGTGCCAGCAGTACCGAACGGGAGATCGGATCCTACGAGCAGTACTTC; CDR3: CASSTEREIGSYEQYF
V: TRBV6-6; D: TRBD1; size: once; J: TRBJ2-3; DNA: TGTGCCAGCAGCCGGGACAGGCCCGGGGATACGCAGTATTTT; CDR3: CASSRDRPGDTQYF
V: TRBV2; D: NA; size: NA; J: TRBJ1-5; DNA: TGTGCCAGCAGTGAAGCGCTTCGAGGTCAGCCCCAGCATTTT; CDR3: CASSEALRGQPQHF
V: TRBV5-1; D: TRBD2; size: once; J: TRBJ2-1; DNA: TGCGCCAGCAGCTTGGTTTCTAGCGGTTACAATGAGCAGTTCTTC; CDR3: CASSLVSSGYNEQFF
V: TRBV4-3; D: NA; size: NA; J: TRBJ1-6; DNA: TGCGCCAGCAGCCCGCAGGGGAATAATTCACCCCTCCACTTT; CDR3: CASSPQGNNSPLHF
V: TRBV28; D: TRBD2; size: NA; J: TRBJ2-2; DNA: TGTGCCAGCAGTTCGCTAGCGGGAGTCAGTATTGCCGGGGAGCTGTTTTTT; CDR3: CASSSLAGVSIAGELFF
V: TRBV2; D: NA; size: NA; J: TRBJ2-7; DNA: TGTGCCAGCAGTGACCCCAGCGCGTACGAGCAGTACTTC; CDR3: CASSDPSAYEQYF
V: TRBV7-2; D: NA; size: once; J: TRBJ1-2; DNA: TGTGCCAGCAGCACGAGGACAGCTAACTATGGCTACACCTTC; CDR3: CASSTRTANYGYTF
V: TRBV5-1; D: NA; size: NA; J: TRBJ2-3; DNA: TGCGCCAGCAGTCTACGCCCCGGGGGAGATACGCAGTATTTT; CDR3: CASSLRPGGDTQYF
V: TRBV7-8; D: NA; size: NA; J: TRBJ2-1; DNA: TGTGCCAGCAGCCCAACGGGACTGGCCTACAATGAGCAGTTCTTC; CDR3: CASSPTGLAYNEQFF
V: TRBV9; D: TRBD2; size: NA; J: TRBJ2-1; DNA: TGTGCCAGCAGCCCCACGGCGGGAGGCGCCTACAATGAGCAGTTCTTC; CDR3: CASSPTAGGAYNEQFF
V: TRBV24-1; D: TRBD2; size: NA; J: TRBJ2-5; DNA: TGTGCCACCAGTGATTCGTCTAGCGGCCTTGGGACCCAGTACTTC; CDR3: CATSDSSSGLGTQYF
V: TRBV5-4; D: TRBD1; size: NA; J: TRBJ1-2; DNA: TGTGCCAGCAGCTTGCCCCGGGACAGGATTTACGGCTACACCTTC; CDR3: CASSLPRDRIYGYTF
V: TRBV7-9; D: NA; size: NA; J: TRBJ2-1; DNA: TGTGCCAGCAGCTTACCATCCATGTGGCCGTTCTTC; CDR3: CASSLPSMWPFF
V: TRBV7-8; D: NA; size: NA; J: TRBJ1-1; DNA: TGTGCCAGCAGCTTAGCCGGCAGCGGGCGGGGCACTGAAGCTTTCTTT; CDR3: CASSLAGSGRGTEAFF
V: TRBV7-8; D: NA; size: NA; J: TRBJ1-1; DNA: TGTGCCAGCAGCCCACAATTCCGGAACACTGAAGCTTTCTTT; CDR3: CASSPQFRNTEAFF
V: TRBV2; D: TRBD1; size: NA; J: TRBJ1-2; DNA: TGTGCCAGCAGTGAAGACAGGGGAGAAATAGGCTACACCTTC; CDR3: CASSEDRGEIGYTF
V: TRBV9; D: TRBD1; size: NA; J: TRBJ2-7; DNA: TGTGCCAGCAGCGAGGGACAGGGGACCTCTGGGGAGCAGTACTTC; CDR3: CASSEGQGTSGEQYF
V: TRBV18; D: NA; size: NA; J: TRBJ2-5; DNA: TGTGCCAGCTCAACCCCCCCCGGGACCCAGTACTTC; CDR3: CASSTPPGTQYF
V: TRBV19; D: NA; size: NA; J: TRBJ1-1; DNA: TGTGCCAGTAGTGGGCAGGGGCAAGCTTTCTTT; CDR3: CASSGQGQAFF
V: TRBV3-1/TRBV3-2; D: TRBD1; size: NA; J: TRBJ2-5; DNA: TGTGCCAGCAGCCAGGGGACAGGGGCCCCGACTAAGTACTTC; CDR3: CASSQGTGAPTKYF
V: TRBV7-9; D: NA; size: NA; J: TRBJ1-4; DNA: TGTGCCAGCAGCTTAGTGGGGGGGCCTAATGAAAAACTGTTTTTT; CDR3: CASSLVGGPNEKLFF
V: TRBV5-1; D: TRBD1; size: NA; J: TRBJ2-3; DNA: TGCGCCAGCAGCCTGGTGGAGGGACAGGGGGCATCAGATACGCAGTATTTT; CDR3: CASSLVEGQGASDTQYF
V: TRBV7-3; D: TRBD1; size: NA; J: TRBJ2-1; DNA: TGTGCCAGCAGCTTAAACAGGGGGAATGAGCAGTTCTTC; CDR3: CASSLNRGNEQFF
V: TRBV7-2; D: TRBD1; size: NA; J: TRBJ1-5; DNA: TGTGCCAGCAGCTACGGGACAGTTAGCAATCAGCCCCAGCATTTT; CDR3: CASSYGTVSNQPQHF
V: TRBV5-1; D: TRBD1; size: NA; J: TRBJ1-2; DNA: TGCGCCAGCAGCTCCGGACAGGGAGGGGATGGCTACACCTTC; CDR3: CASSSGQGGDGYTF
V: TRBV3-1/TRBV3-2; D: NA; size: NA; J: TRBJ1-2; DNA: TGTGCCAGCAGCCCGAAGGGCAGGGCCAACTATGGCTACACCTTC; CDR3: CASSPKGRANYGYTF
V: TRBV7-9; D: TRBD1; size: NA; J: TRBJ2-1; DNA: TGTGCCAGCAGCTTAGAACAGGGGGCGCGACACAATGAGCAGTTCTTC; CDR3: CASSLEQGARHNEQFF
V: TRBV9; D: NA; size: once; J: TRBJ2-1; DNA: TGTGCCAGCAGCGTGGGCGCCAGCTCCTACAATGAGCAGTTCTTC; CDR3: CASSVGASSYNEQFF